Each of the 7 T cell receptor beta chains below was sequenced from the same sample in a study of identifying expanded T cells in peripheral blood. Clones were sequenced by immunoSEQ multiplex PCR, and TCRdb holds only the in-frame ones, with some missing. This sample has more than 45,000 clones, with about 80% found just once. The sequencing input was blood. The receptors come from a person between 18 and 70 years old in good health.

V and J are TRBV7-9 and TRBJ2-3, with D possibly being TRBD2 (6 bases). This CDR3 spans 12 amino acids. Germline assignment: CDR1 SEHNR and CDR2 FQNEAQ (reference sequence). Trimming left V 5 bases short and J 6 bases short, with 9 bases between. The CDR3 reads CASSTGLDTQYF. CDR3 in DNA: TGTGCCAGCAGCACGGGACTTGATACGCAGTATTTT.

The chain links TRBV7-6 to TRBJ2-7; D uncertain. The V end was cut by 4 bases, the J end by 2 bases, with 12 bases between. Germline assignment: CDR1 SGHVS and CDR2 FNYEAQ. This CDR3 is 14 amino acids long. The CDR3 DNA reads as TGTGCCAGCAGCTCGGACCTAGGTGCCTACGAGCAGTACTTC. Encoded protein: CASSSDLGAYEQYF.

The chain combines TRBV19 with TRBJ1-5; maybe TRBD1 (5 bases). The CDR3 has 14 amino acids. Germline CDR1 is LNHDA and CDR2 is SQIVND (reference sequence). Trimming took 4 bases from V and 5 from J, leaving 12 bases between them. The CDR3 loop is CASSKAGTDQPQHF. Here the CDR3 DNA reads TGTGCCAGTAGTAAGGCAGGGACGGATCAGCCCCAGCATTTT.

The chain combines TRBV2 with TRBJ2-2; 8 nucleotides match TRBD1. CDR1 is SNHLY and CDR2 is FYNNEI in the germline V gene. V shed 6 bases and J 0 bases; nucleotides not matched to a gene: 6. The CDR3 sequence is 16 residues long. CDR3 in amino acids: CASRLRTGTNTGELFF. CDR3 nucleotide sequence: TGTGCCAGCAGACTGAGGACAGGGACGAACACCGGGGAGCTGTTTTTT. The full variable domain, with the rest looked up from reference TRBV2 and TRBJ2-2, is EPEVTQTPSHQVTQMGQEVILRCVPISNHLYFYWYRQILGQKVEFLVSFYNNEISEKSEIFDDQFSVERPDGSNFTLKIRSTKLEDSAMYFCASRLRTGTNTGELFFGEGSRLTVL.

In this sample, this clone turned up once. V is TRBV6-6 and J is TRBJ2-7; D is uncertain. CDR1 MNHNY and CDR2 SVGAGI come from the germline V gene (reference sequence). This CDR3 has 15 residues. The germline V and J ends were trimmed by 8 bases and 2 bases, with 19 bases remaining between them. CDR3 in DNA: TGTGCCAGCCGCTTCGACGATATGCCCCCCTACGAGCAGTACGTC. Translation: CASRFDDMPPYEQYV.

The rearrangement links TRBV27 to TRBJ2-1; 7 positions match TRBD2. The CDR3 is 14 residues long. The germline V gene has CDR1 MNHEY and CDR2 SMNVEV (reference sequence). Trimming took 6 bases from V and 9 from J; bases not matched to a gene: 11. The CDR3 region has the DNA TGTGCCAGCAGCTTAGGGCGGGAGCGGAGTGAGCAGTTCTTC. Its translation is CASSLGRERSEQFF.

The chain uses TRBV5-5 and TRBJ2-7, with D perhaps TRBD1 or TRBD2 (5 bases each). Germline CDR1 and CDR2: SGHKS and YYEKEE (reference sequence). This CDR3 has 13 residues. V dropped 4 bases and J dropped 3 bases, with 11 bases sitting between them. The CDR3 spells CASSPGTYYEQYF. In nucleotides, the CDR3 is TGTGCCAGCAGCCCCGGGACCTACTACGAGCAGTACTTC.